These 17 T cell receptor beta chains originate from one sample sequenced in a study of blood T cell repertoires in COVID-19. TCRdb keeps only in-frame clones here, not all; method: immunoSEQ multiplex PCR. There are 150,000 to 200,000 clones in the sample; about 88% occur only once, and roughly 7% lies in the top ten. Specimen: peripheral blood. Source of these receptors: an elderly woman in a cohort sampled during active or convalescent COVID-19.

V gene TRBV7-2 combines with J gene TRBJ2-7; the D gene is possibly TRBD1 (6 bases). Trimming left V 1 base short and J 5 bases short, with 12 bases between. Germline V gene data show CDR1 as SGHTA and CDR2 as FQGNSA. The CDR3 runs to 14 residues. This CDR3 is CASSLGTEPNEQYV. CDR3 coding DNA: TGTGCCAGCAGCTTAGGGACAGAACCCAACGAGCAGTACGTC.

The J gene is TRBJ1-6, the V gene TRBV4-2; D not resolved. This CDR3 comprises 14 residues. V shed 0 bases and J shed 4 bases, with 4 bases lying between them. Germline V gives CDR1 LGHNA, CDR2 YNFKEQ. For the CDR3, the DNA is TGTGCCAGCAGCCAAGATATTTATAATTCACCCCTCCACTTT. Its translation is CASSQDIYNSPLHF.

This clone has a single count. This CDR3 is CAFTPRVGTDTQYF. CDR3 DNA: TGTGCCTTTACTCCGAGGGTGGGGACAGATACGCAGTATTTT. V usage is TRBV2 and J usage is TRBJ2-3; tentatively, D is TRBD2 (5 bases). Germline loops: CDR1 SNHLY, CDR2 FYNNEI. Deletions cut 11 bases from V and 3 bases from J, with 18 bases between. The CDR3 sequence is 14 residues long.

The J gene is TRBJ2-7, the V gene TRBV28; weak D call: TRBD1 (6 bases). Looked up from germline, CDR1 is MDHEN and CDR2 is SYDVKM. Trimming pared 2 bases from V and 3 bases from J, leaving 14 bases between. This CDR3 has 15 residues. CDR3 protein: CASSLPSQGHYEQYF. CDR3 coding DNA: TGTGCCAGCAGTTTACCAAGTCAGGGGCACTACGAGCAGTACTTC.

This rearrangement joins TRBV6-5 to TRBJ1-3; TRBD1 matches 7 bases. In germline, CDR1 is MNHEY, CDR2 SVGAGI. The CDR3 extends over 13 amino acids. Unmatched junction bases numbered 3, after V lost 8 bases and J lost 2 bases. CDR3 residues: CASGRGAGNTIYF. The CDR3 DNA reads TGTGCCAGCGGCAGGGGGGCTGGAAACACCATATATTTT.

In its sample, this clone was seen a few times. CDR3 in DNA: TGTGCCAGCTCACCGGAGACAGGGAGCACCGGGGAGCTGTTTTTT. It yields the protein CASSPETGSTGELFF. The gene calls are TRBV18 and TRBJ2-2; TRBD1 aligns across 7 bases. Trimming at V came to 3 bases and at J to 4 bases, leaving 5 bases not matched to a gene. CDR1 KGHSH and CDR2 LQKENI come from the germline V gene. CDR3 length: 15 amino acids.

J is TRBJ2-3 and V is TRBV2, with TRBD2 identical over 8 bases. The CDR3 runs 16 residues. Trimming took 6 bases from V and 1 from J; bases not matched to a gene: 9. Germline V gene sequence: CDR1 SNHLY, CDR2 FYNNEI. The CDR3 loop is CASRATGLGRTDTQYF. Here the CDR3 DNA reads TGTGCCAGCAGGGCCACGGGACTAGGCCGCACAGATACGCAGTATTTT.

A few counts support this clone. V usage is TRBV24-1 and J usage is TRBJ2-3; D not certain. V lost 3 bases and J 0 bases, leaving 6 bases between the germline ends. CDR3 length equals 14 residues. Germline V gene lookup returns CDR1 KGHDR and CDR2 SFDVKD. The CDR3 nucleotides are TGTGCCACCAGTGATCTTGGCAGCACAGATACGCAGTATTTT. This sequence encodes CATSDLGSTDTQYF.

The chain couples TRBV5-1 to TRBJ2-5; D may be TRBD2 (6 bases). The germline V gene encodes CDR1 SGHRS and CDR2 YFSETQ. Trimming cost V 4 bases and J 4 bases, with 17 bases left between them. The CDR3 consists of 15 residues. CDR3 bases: TGCGCCAGCAGCCCGCAGGGAGGAGGCAGAGAGACCCAGTACTTC. Translation: CASSPQGGGRETQYF.

The chain is built from TRBV30 and TRBJ1-5; D is possibly TRBD1 (5 bases). Trimming removed 1 base from V and 7 bases from J, with 8 bases in between. The germline gives CDR1 GTSNPN, CDR2 SVGIG (reference sequence). The length of the CDR3 is 12 residues. CDR3 sequence (DNA): TGTGCCTGGAGTGAGGGGCGCCAGCCCCAGCATTTT. Its protein is CAWSEGRQPQHF.

About this clone: The sample has other DNA sequences that encode this CDR3 too. The V call is TRBV30, the J call TRBJ1-6; D is undetermined. Trimming stripped 4 bases from V and 3 bases from J, with 4 bases between. CDR3 length equals 12 residues. Germline V gene sequence: CDR1 GTSNPN, CDR2 SVGIG (reference sequence). The CDR3 nucleotides are TGTGCCTGGAACTTCTATAATTCACCCCTCCACTTT. As protein: CAWNFYNSPLHF.

The chain carries TRBV4-3 and TRBJ1-6; a weak D match, TRBD1 (6 bases). Trimming shortened V by 5 bases and J by 4 bases, and 9 bases separated the two germline ends. The germline V gene encodes CDR1 LGHNA and CDR2 YSLEER. This CDR3 has 14 residues. The CDR3 reads CASSGQLYNSPLHF. CDR3 nucleotide sequence: TGCGCCAGCAGCGGACAGCTTTATAATTCACCCCTCCACTTT.

V is TRBV30 and J is TRBJ1-3, with D possibly matching TRBD1 (5 bases). Germline values: CDR1 GTSNPN, CDR2 SVGIG (reference sequence). The CDR3 has 13 amino acids. The V end lost 6 bases, the J end lost 0 bases, and 9 bases lay between the germline ends. In nucleotides, the CDR3 is TGTGCCTGCGCCACAGGCTCTGGAAACACCATATATTTT. This encodes CACATGSGNTIYF.

The V gene is TRBV27, the J gene TRBJ1-1, with TRBD1 identical over 11 bases. Germline CDR1 and CDR2: MNHEY and SMNVEV (reference sequence). V shed 5 bases and J 5 bases; nucleotides not matched to a gene: 10. The CDR3 covers 16 residues. For the CDR3, the DNA is TGTGCCAGCAGTCCCGGACAGGGGGCGCCCAGAACTGAAGCTTTCTTT. Protein: CASSPGQGAPRTEAFF.

The V and J genes are TRBV6-5 and TRBJ1-1; TRBD1 is a possible D gene (5 bases). This CDR3 region has 13 residues. In germline, CDR1 is MNHEY, CDR2 SVGAGI. Trimming pared 2 bases from V and 7 bases from J, leaving 11 bases between. The CDR3 region has the DNA TGTGCCAGCAGTTACGGCAGGGTGGGTGAAGCTTTCTTT. Encoded protein: CASSYGRVGEAFF.

This rearrangement joins TRBV29-1 to TRBJ1-1; 10 bases fit TRBD1. From germline, CDR1 is SQVTM and CDR2 ANQGSEA. This CDR3 contains 15 residues. V shed 7 bases and J 0 bases; nucleotides not matched to a gene: 8. The CDR3 nucleotides are TGCAGCGCCCGTCCCGGGACAGGGGTGAACACTGAAGCTTTCTTT. Its protein is CSARPGTGVNTEAFF.

J is TRBJ1-5 and V is TRBV27; no definite D call. Germline CDR1 is MNHEY and CDR2 is SMNVEV (reference sequence). Deletions cut 1 base from V and 1 base from J, with 5 bases between. The CDR3 has 14 amino acids. CDR3 sequence (DNA): TGTGCCAGCAGTTTATATCGGAGCAATCAGCCCCAGCATTTT. Protein: CASSLYRSNQPQHF.